What follows are 5 T cell receptor beta chains derived from one specimen sequenced in a study of blood T cells in healthy people across ages. Alongside a J-beta primer mix, a sample-barcoded 5' primer served in a second PCR lasting roughly 6 to 12 cycles. In TCRdb, the 5' RACE reads were re-called with MiXCR into one record per CDR3 protein. The sample includes about 1,400,000 distinct CDR3 sequences, roughly 60% of them seen just once. The sequencing input was blood. Every receptor here comes from a man aged 18 to 29 in good health.

The rearrangement joins TRBV10-3 to TRBJ1-2; no reliable D call. CDR3 length equals 11 residues. Germline V gene data show CDR1 as ENHRY and CDR2 as SYGVKD. V was pared by 8 bases and J by 2 bases, with 6 bases between. The CDR3 region has the DNA TGTGCCATCTCGCTAAACTATGGCTACACCTTC. This translates into CAISLNYGYTF.

This clonotype appeared a few times. V is TRBV6-2 or TRBV6-3 and J is TRBJ1-2, with no clear D. This CDR3 is 13 amino acids long. V lost 0 bases and J lost 4, with 6 bases in between. CDR1 is MNHEY and CDR2 is SVGEGT in the germline V gene. This chain's CDR3 is CASSYSPFYGYTF. CDR3 in DNA: TGTGCCAGCAGTTACTCGCCGTTCTATGGCTACACCTTC.

J is TRBJ1-5 and V is TRBV20-1, with TRBD1 identical over 11 bases. Germline CDR1 is DFQATT and CDR2 is SNEGSKA (reference sequence). The CDR3 runs to 15 residues. The V segment lost 4 bases and the J segment 6 bases; nucleotides outside the gene matches: 8. The CDR3 DNA reads as TGCAGTGCTAAGAGGACAGGGGGCGCATCTCAGCCCCAGCATTTT. This sequence encodes CSAKRTGGASQPQHF.

CDR3 region: CASSLSLADNNEQFF. The CDR3 DNA reads as TGTGCCAGCAGTTTATCGTTGGCAGACAACAATGAGCAGTTCTTC. The chain recombines TRBV27 with TRBJ2-1; D unresolved. The CDR3 has 15 residues. The germline gives CDR1 MNHEY, CDR2 SMNVEV (reference sequence). Trimming took 0 bases from V and 5 from J, leaving 11 bases between them.

Here the CDR3 reads CSAEPPQGYEQYF. The CDR3 region has the DNA TGCAGTGCTGAACCGCCACAGGGCTACGAGCAGTACTTC. The genes are TRBV20-1 and TRBJ2-7; D perhaps matches TRBD1 (6 bases). CDR1 DFQATT and CDR2 SNEGSKA come from the germline V gene (reference sequence). V gave up 5 bases and J gave up 3 bases, with 14 bases separating them. The CDR3 loop spans 13 amino acids.